This TCR beta chain was recorded in a study of T-cell reconstitution after alpha-beta-depleted transplantation in children (dated by TCRdb to the mid-2010s). Broadly, across the study: T-cell immune reconstitution after TCRalphabeta/CD19-depleted allogeneic hematopoietic cell transplantation in children was quantitatively tracked in the study by means of TCR repertoire profiling.

From a lookup of the germline V gene, CDR1 and CDR2 are SNHLY and FYNNEI. V was cut back by 5 bases and J by 5 bases, leaving a gap of 15 bases between them. From the cysteine up to the phenylalanine, the CDR3 has a length of 14 residues. Just the 42-base CDR3 DNA is kept, in frame starting at base 1. Library creation used PCR. Sequencer: Illumina HiSeq 2500. To normalize quantification of the TCRbeta repertoire, the TCR libraries were built with molecular barcoding that relied on unique molecular identifiers. In TCRdb, the public reads were trimmed at Q25 with fastp and aligned with MiXCR, with productive beta chains retained. Entries that share a CDR3 protein sequence are merged under the most common genes and DNA. The sample table records approximately 390,000 distinct CDR3 sequences; roughly a tenth of these occur just once. Together, the top ten hold 4.5% to 7% of the sample. This clonotype has a count of ten or more. The antigen this receptor binds is unknown. Qualities for individual bases were not recorded, and no much larger clone is one base off.

The sequencing here drew on PBMCs from the stem cell graft donor, taken from the stem cell graft. Here the chain combines TRBV2 and TRBJ2-5; the D gene may be TRBD1 or TRBD2, since each aligns over 6 bases. This TCR was recovered from a human donor who donated a stem cell graft to a child with acute myeloid leukemia. The CDR3 protein is CASSLTGRGETQYF. In nucleotides, the sequence is TGTGCCAGCAGTTTGACAGGCCGGGGGGAGACCCAGTACTTC.